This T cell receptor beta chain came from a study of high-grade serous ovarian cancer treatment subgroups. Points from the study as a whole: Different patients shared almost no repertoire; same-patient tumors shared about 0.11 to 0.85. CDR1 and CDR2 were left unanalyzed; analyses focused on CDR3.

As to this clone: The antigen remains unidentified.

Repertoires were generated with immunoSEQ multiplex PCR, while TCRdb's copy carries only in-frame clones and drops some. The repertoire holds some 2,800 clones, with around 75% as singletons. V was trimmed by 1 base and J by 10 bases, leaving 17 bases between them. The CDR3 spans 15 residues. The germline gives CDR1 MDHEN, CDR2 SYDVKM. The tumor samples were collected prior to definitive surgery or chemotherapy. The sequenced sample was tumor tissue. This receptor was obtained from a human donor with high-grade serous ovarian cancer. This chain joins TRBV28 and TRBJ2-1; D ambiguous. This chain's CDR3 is CASSLSGSPALEQFF. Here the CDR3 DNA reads TGTGCCAGCAGTTTATCCGGGTCCCCGGCTCTCGAGCAGTTCTTC.